These T cell receptor beta chains were read from a single sample in a study of T-cell memory formation after mild COVID-19. TCRdb analysed the 5' RACE reads with MiXCR anew, one entry per CDR3 protein. This table has approximately 150,000 distinct CDR3 sequences, roughly 6.3% appearing once. Sample: PBMCs or a T cell subset sorted from them (not recorded which). Receptors were obtained from an adult woman who had mild COVID-19 (a few samples of this study predate the infection). Cell type and time point are not known. Both conserved end residues are part of each CDR3. The order of the fields is D gene, J gene, V gene, clone size, CDR3 protein, CDR3 DNA. A D gene is named only where the DNA matches it firmly. The listing skips clone size in some rows; elsewhere it reads once, few, many or a size class.

d_gene: TRBD1; j_gene: TRBJ2-2; v_gene: TRBV9; abundance: few; CDR3aa: CASSSGQVPTGELFF; CDR3nt: TGTGCCAGCAGCTCGGGACAGGTACCCACCGGGGAGCTGTTTTTT
d_gene: TRBD1; j_gene: TRBJ2-4; v_gene: TRBV29-1; abundance: few; CDR3aa: CSVAPQGTLAKNIQYF; CDR3nt: TGCAGCGTCGCCCCACAGGGGACGCTAGCCAAAAACATTCAGTACTTC
d_gene: NA; j_gene: TRBJ1-4; v_gene: TRBV7-9; abundance: many; CDR3aa: CASSGRGVANEKLFF; CDR3nt: TGTGCCAGCAGCGGAAGAGGGGTGGCTAATGAAAAACTGTTTTTT
d_gene: TRBD1; j_gene: TRBJ1-6; v_gene: TRBV5-1; abundance: NA; CDR3aa: CASSTRQGFNSPLHF; CDR3nt: TGCGCCAGCAGCACAAGACAGGGGTTTAATTCACCCCTCCACTTT
d_gene: NA; j_gene: TRBJ1-1; v_gene: TRBV29-1; abundance: NA; CDR3aa: CSVEWQGMNTEAFF; CDR3nt: TGCAGCGTTGAATGGCAGGGGATGAACACTGAAGCTTTCTTT
d_gene: NA; j_gene: TRBJ2-2; v_gene: TRBV7-3; abundance: many; CDR3aa: CASSSQGNTGELFF; CDR3nt: TGTGCCAGCAGCTCACAGGGTAATACCGGGGAGCTGTTTTTT
d_gene: NA; j_gene: TRBJ2-7; v_gene: TRBV12-3/TRBV12-4; abundance: many; CDR3aa: CASSPWGGGWQYF; CDR3nt: TGTGCCAGCAGTCCGTGGGGGGGGGGCTGGCAGTACTTC
d_gene: TRBD2; j_gene: TRBJ2-5; v_gene: TRBV18; abundance: many; CDR3aa: CASSPPSGRETQYF; CDR3nt: TGTGCCAGCTCACCACCGAGCGGGAGAGAGACCCAGTACTTC
d_gene: NA; j_gene: TRBJ1-1; v_gene: TRBV30; abundance: NA; CDR3aa: CAWSSGRLVTEAFF; CDR3nt: TGTGCCTGGAGCTCAGGGCGCTTGGTCACTGAAGCTTTCTTT
d_gene: TRBD1; j_gene: TRBJ2-5; v_gene: TRBV27; abundance: few; CDR3aa: CASSLFAVGTGMFRKTQYF; CDR3nt: TGTGCCAGCAGTTTGTTTGCTGTTGGGACAGGGATGTTCCGAAAGACCCAGTACTTC
d_gene: NA; j_gene: TRBJ2-7; v_gene: TRBV5-6; abundance: NA; CDR3aa: CASSLVGGQSLYEQYF; CDR3nt: TGTGCCAGCAGCTTGGTTGGAGGTCAGTCCCTCTACGAGCAGTACTTC
d_gene: NA; j_gene: TRBJ2-5; v_gene: TRBV5-1; abundance: many; CDR3aa: CASSQAPRETQYF; CDR3nt: TGCGCCAGCAGCCAGGCTCCACGAGAGACCCAGTACTTC
d_gene: TRBD1; j_gene: TRBJ2-3; v_gene: TRBV20-1; abundance: many; CDR3aa: CSARTGGSDTQYF; CDR3nt: TGCAGTGCCAGGACAGGGGGGTCAGATACGCAGTATTTT
d_gene: NA; j_gene: TRBJ1-1; v_gene: TRBV18; abundance: NA; CDR3aa: CASSPPVRALGTEAFF; CDR3nt: TGTGCCAGCTCACCACCGGTTAGGGCCCTGGGCACTGAAGCTTTCTTT
d_gene: NA; j_gene: TRBJ1-6; v_gene: TRBV29-1; abundance: few; CDR3aa: CSAQEGDSRSPLHF; CDR3nt: TGCAGCGCCCAAGAGGGAGACAGTAGGTCACCCCTCCACTTT
d_gene: NA; j_gene: TRBJ1-2; v_gene: TRBV6-1; abundance: few; CDR3aa: CASSEGGRAGLYGYTF; CDR3nt: TGTGCCAGCAGTGAAGGGGGCAGGGCCGGGCTCTATGGCTACACCTTC
d_gene: TRBD2; j_gene: TRBJ2-7; v_gene: TRBV20-1; abundance: many; CDR3aa: CSAPGLAGPRAYEQYF; CDR3nt: TGCAGTGCTCCCGGACTAGCGGGCCCTCGGGCCTACGAGCAGTACTTC
d_gene: NA; j_gene: TRBJ2-5; v_gene: TRBV7-2; abundance: NA; CDR3aa: CASSHGRAQETQYF; CDR3nt: TGTGCCAGCAGCCACGGAAGAGCCCAAGAGACCCAGTACTTC
d_gene: TRBD2; j_gene: TRBJ2-7; v_gene: TRBV15; abundance: NA; CDR3aa: CATSRERTSGTGGYEQYF; CDR3nt: TGTGCCACCAGCAGAGAGCGGACTAGCGGGACGGGTGGTTACGAGCAGTACTTC
d_gene: NA; j_gene: TRBJ2-7; v_gene: TRBV30; abundance: NA; CDR3aa: CAWSAGVLSFYEQYF; CDR3nt: TGTGCCTGGAGTGCCGGGGTTTTATCGTTCTACGAGCAGTACTTC
d_gene: TRBD2; j_gene: TRBJ2-4; v_gene: TRBV7-9; abundance: many; CDR3aa: CASSFGLAGTADIQYF; CDR3nt: TGTGCCAGCAGCTTCGGACTAGCGGGGACTGCAGACATTCAGTACTTC
d_gene: NA; j_gene: TRBJ2-3; v_gene: TRBV5-1; abundance: few; CDR3aa: CASSAGTSDTQYF; CDR3nt: TGCGCCAGCAGCGCGGGGACGTCAGATACGCAGTATTTT
d_gene: TRBD2; j_gene: TRBJ2-3; v_gene: TRBV5-1; abundance: many; CDR3aa: CASSSGLAGGTDTQYF; CDR3nt: TGCGCCAGCAGCTCTGGGCTAGCGGGAGGCACAGATACGCAGTATTTT
d_gene: NA; j_gene: TRBJ1-5; v_gene: TRBV12-3/TRBV12-4; abundance: few; CDR3aa: CASSLRGGQPQHF; CDR3nt: TGTGCCAGCAGTTTGAGAGGGGGACAGCCCCAGCATTTT
d_gene: TRBD1; j_gene: TRBJ2-1; v_gene: TRBV5-1; abundance: many; CDR3aa: CASSFRQGRNNEQFF; CDR3nt: TGCGCCAGCAGCTTTCGACAGGGTCGCAACAATGAGCAGTTCTTC
d_gene: NA; j_gene: TRBJ1-6; v_gene: TRBV9; abundance: many; CDR3aa: CASSPRTDQRNSPLHF; CDR3nt: TGTGCCAGCAGCCCCCGGACAGATCAGCGGAATTCACCCCTCCACTTT
d_gene: NA; j_gene: TRBJ2-7; v_gene: TRBV20-1; abundance: many; CDR3aa: CSASPPLFAKSYEQYF; CDR3nt: TGCAGTGCTAGCCCTCCACTCTTTGCGAAATCCTACGAGCAGTACTTC
d_gene: NA; j_gene: TRBJ1-2; v_gene: TRBV7-9; abundance: many; CDR3aa: CASSPGEGYGYTF; CDR3nt: TGTGCCAGCAGTCCGGGTGAAGGCTATGGCTACACCTTC
d_gene: NA; j_gene: TRBJ2-5; v_gene: TRBV7-3; abundance: many; CDR3aa: CASSLRNGIGETQYF; CDR3nt: TGTGCCAGCAGCTTACGGAACGGGATCGGGGAGACCCAGTACTTC
d_gene: NA; j_gene: TRBJ1-5; v_gene: TRBV4-2; abundance: NA; CDR3aa: CASSQVGSSNQPQHF; CDR3nt: TGTGCCAGCAGCCAAGTTGGCAGTAGCAATCAGCCCCAGCATTTT
d_gene: NA; j_gene: TRBJ2-1; v_gene: TRBV7-2; abundance: few; CDR3aa: CASSQDLGAQFF; CDR3nt: TGTGCCAGCAGCCAAGACCTAGGGGCGCAGTTCTTC
d_gene: TRBD2; j_gene: TRBJ2-2; v_gene: TRBV5-4; abundance: NA; CDR3aa: CAGSSGTSGITGELFF; CDR3nt: TGTGCCGGCAGTTCTGGGACTAGCGGGATCACCGGGGAGCTGTTTTTT
d_gene: NA; j_gene: TRBJ2-3; v_gene: TRBV20-1; abundance: many; CDR3aa: CSGDTSTDTQYF; CDR3nt: TGCAGTGGAGATACGAGCACAGATACGCAGTATTTT
d_gene: TRBD1; j_gene: TRBJ2-7; v_gene: TRBV28; abundance: many; CDR3aa: CASSFGGQGIYEQYF; CDR3nt: TGTGCCAGCAGTTTCGGCGGACAGGGCATCTACGAGCAGTACTTC
d_gene: NA; j_gene: TRBJ2-5; v_gene: TRBV4-2; abundance: many; CDR3aa: CASSRGARETQYF; CDR3nt: TGTGCCAGCAGCCGGGGAGCGAGGGAGACCCAGTACTTC
d_gene: NA; j_gene: TRBJ1-1; v_gene: TRBV29-1; abundance: many; CDR3aa: CSVDPFTNTEAFF; CDR3nt: TGCAGCGTTGACCCCTTTACGAACACTGAAGCTTTCTTT
d_gene: TRBD1; j_gene: TRBJ2-1; v_gene: TRBV12-3/TRBV12-4; abundance: NA; CDR3aa: CASRTTGGSYNEQFF; CDR3nt: TGTGCCAGCAGGACAACAGGGGGTTCCTACAATGAGCAGTTCTTC
d_gene: NA; j_gene: TRBJ1-5; v_gene: TRBV9; abundance: NA; CDR3aa: CASSPQGGGNQPQHF; CDR3nt: TGTGCCAGCAGCCCCCAAGGGGGGGGCAATCAGCCCCAGCATTTT
d_gene: NA; j_gene: TRBJ1-2; v_gene: TRBV3-1; abundance: many; CDR3aa: CASSQLVGQTADPNYGYTF; CDR3nt: TGTGCCAGCAGCCAGTTAGTCGGGCAAACTGCCGATCCTAACTATGGCTACACCTTC
d_gene: NA; j_gene: TRBJ1-1; v_gene: TRBV6-6; abundance: few; CDR3aa: CASRRSRDQGTEAFF; CDR3nt: TGTGCCAGCAGGCGGAGCAGGGACCAGGGAACTGAAGCTTTCTTT
d_gene: TRBD2; j_gene: TRBJ2-5; v_gene: TRBV20-1; abundance: many; CDR3aa: CSARVPYAGGLQETQYF; CDR3nt: TGCAGTGCTAGAGTTCCCTATGCGGGGGGGCTTCAAGAGACCCAGTACTTC